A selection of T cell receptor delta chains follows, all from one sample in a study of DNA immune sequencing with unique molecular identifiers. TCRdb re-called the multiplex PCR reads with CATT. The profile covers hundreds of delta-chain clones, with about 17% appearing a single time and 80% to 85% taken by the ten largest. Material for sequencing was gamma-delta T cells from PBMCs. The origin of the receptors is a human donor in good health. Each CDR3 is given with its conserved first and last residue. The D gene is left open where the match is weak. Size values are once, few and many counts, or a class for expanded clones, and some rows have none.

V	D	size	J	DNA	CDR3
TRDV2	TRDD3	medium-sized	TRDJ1	TGTGCCTGTGACACCGTGGGGGATACTGGTAAACTCATCTTT	CACDTVGDTGKLIF
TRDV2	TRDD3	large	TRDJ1	TGTGCCTGTGACAAGTTACTGGGGGTCGATAAACTCATCTTT	CACDKLLGVDKLIF
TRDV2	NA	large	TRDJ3	TGTGCCTGTGCGTCCCTTAGCCTGGGGTCGATCAGCCTCTCCTGGGACACCCGACAGATGTTTTTC	CACASLSLGSISLSWDTRQMFF
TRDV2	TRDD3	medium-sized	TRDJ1	TGTGCCTGTGACACCGTTAGGGGAGGGGATAGGGGACCCGATAAACTCATCTTT	CACDTVRGGDRGPDKLIF
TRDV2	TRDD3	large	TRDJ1	TGTGCCTGTGACTCCCTACTGGGGGATTACACCGATAAACTCATCTTT	CACDSLLGDYTDKLIF
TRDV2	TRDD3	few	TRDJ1	TGTGCCTGTGACACCCTGGGGGATAGGGCCGATAAACTCATCTTT	CACDTLGDRADKLIF
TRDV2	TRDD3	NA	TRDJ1	TGTGCCTGTGACACCCTGGGGGAAAAGTACACCGATAAACTCATCTTT	CACDTLGEKYTDKLIF
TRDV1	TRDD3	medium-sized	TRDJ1	TGTGCTCTTGGGGACCGCCCTTCCCTCCTATTCCCTGGGGGATCAAAAACCGTACTTTCGTACACCGATAAACTCATCTTT	CALGDRPSLLFPGGSKTVLSYTDKLIF
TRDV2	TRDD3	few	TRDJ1	TGTGCCTGTAGGGAACTGGGGGATGCCGGGATGAAACTCATCTTT	CACRELGDAGMKLIF
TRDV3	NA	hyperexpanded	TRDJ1	TGTGCCTTTTTCGGCTTAGGCGGTGGGCTTGCCGATAAACTCATCTTT	CAFFGLGGGLADKLIF
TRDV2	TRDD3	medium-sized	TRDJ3	TGTGCCTGTGACACGGGTACTGGGGGATACGGGAGCTCCTGGGACACCCGACAGATGTTTTTC	CACDTGTGGYGSSWDTRQMFF
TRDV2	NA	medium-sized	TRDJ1	TGTGCCTGTGACACCGTATCAGGTGACACCGATAAACTCATCTTT	CACDTVSGDTDKLIF
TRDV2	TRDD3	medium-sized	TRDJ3	TGTGCCTGTGACTCCTCTCCTGGGGGATACCCTATCACCTGGGACACCCGACAGATGTTTTTC	CACDSSPGGYPITWDTRQMFF
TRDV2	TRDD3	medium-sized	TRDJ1	TGTGCCTGTGACTCATTAAAACTGGGGGATACTAAGACCGATAAACTCATCTTT	CACDSLKLGDTKTDKLIF
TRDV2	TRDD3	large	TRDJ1	TGTGCCTGTGACCCTCTACTGGGGGATAGCCGGTACACCGATAAACTCATCTTT	CACDPLLGDSRYTDKLIF
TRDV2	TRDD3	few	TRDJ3	TGTGCCTGTGACTCCCCGGAGGTGGGGGATACGCGTAACTGGGACACCCGACAGATGTTTTTC	CACDSPEVGDTRNWDTRQMFF
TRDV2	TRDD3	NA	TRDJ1	TGTGCCTGTGACACCTTCTTTTCTGGGGGGCAGAACGATAAACTCATCTTT	CACDTFFSGGQNDKLIF
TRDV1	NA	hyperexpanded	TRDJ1	TGTGCTCTTGGGGAACCCAACCCATTCCCCCTCCTGTTTTCCTCCCAATGGATACTACTCGATAAACTCATCTTT	CALGEPNPFPLLFSSQWILLDKLIF
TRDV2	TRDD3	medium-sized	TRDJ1	TGTGCCTGTGACTCTGTACTGGGGGAGTCTGAAGACACCGATAAACTCATCTTT	CACDSVLGESEDTDKLIF
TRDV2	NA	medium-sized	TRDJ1	TGTGCCTGTGACCCTATACAAGAGACCGATAAACTCATCTTT	CACDPIQETDKLIF
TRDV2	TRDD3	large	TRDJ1	TGTGCCTGTGACATACTGGGGGATACATCGTACACCGATAAACTCATCTTT	CACDILGDTSYTDKLIF
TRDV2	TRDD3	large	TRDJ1	TGTGCCTGTAGTGGGCTCAGTACTGGGGGATCTCGCACCGATAAACTCATCTTT	CACSGLSTGGSRTDKLIF
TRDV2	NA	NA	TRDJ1	TGTGCCTGTGACACCGTGGGGGGTTACTCCCCCGATAAACTCATCTTT	CACDTVGGYSPDKLIF
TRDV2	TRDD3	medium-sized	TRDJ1	TGTGCCTGTGACCCTATACTGGGGGATACGCGATTCGATAAACTCATCTTT	CACDPILGDTRFDKLIF
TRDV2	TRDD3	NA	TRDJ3	TGTGCCTGTGACACCCCACTGGGGGGTGGCTCCTGGGACACCCGACAGATGTTTTTC	CACDTPLGGGSWDTRQMFF
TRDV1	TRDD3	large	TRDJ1	TGTGCTCTTGGGGAAGGGTCCTACGGGTCGTCGTACTGGGGGATACGAGGGTTTCAGGCCGATAAACTCATCTTT	CALGEGSYGSSYWGIRGFQADKLIF
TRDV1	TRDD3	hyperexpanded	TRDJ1	TGTGCTCTTGGGCATGGAGAGTGCCTTCTTCTGCTAGCTACTGGGGGATACAAATTCTCCACCGATAAACTCATCTTT	CALGHGECLLLLATGGYKFSTDKLIF
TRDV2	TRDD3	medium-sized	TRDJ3	TGTGCCTGTGACACCGTTAGACTGGGGGATGACTCCTGGGACACCCGACAGATGTTTTTC	CACDTVRLGDDSWDTRQMFF
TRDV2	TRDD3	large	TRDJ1	TGTGCCTGTGACACCATGGTGGGGGATACTTCGTACACCGATAAACTCATCTTT	CACDTMVGDTSYTDKLIF
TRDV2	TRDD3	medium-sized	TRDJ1	TGTGCCTGTTTCCCACTGGGGGATACGGTGGGCGATAAACTCATCTTT	CACFPLGDTVGDKLIF
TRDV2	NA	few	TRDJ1	TGTGCCTGTGACTCTACTGAGTCCCGCGTCGATAAACTCATCTTT	CACDSTESRVDKLIF
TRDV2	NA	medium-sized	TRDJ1	TGTGCCTGTGACGCCGCCGGACTCACGGTGGGGGATAAACTCATCTTT	CACDAAGLTVGDKLIF
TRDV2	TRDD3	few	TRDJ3	TGTGCCTGTGACACAGTACTGGGGGATACGCAGACCTGGGACACCCGACAGATGTTTTTC	CACDTVLGDTQTWDTRQMFF
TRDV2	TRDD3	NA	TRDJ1	TGTGCCTGTGACACCGTAGGGGGGATAGAATATAACACCGATAAACTCATCTTT	CACDTVGGIEYNTDKLIF
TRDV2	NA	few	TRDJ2	TGTGCCTGTGAGAAGTACTGGGTCAAAGGGTCAGCACAACTCTTCTTT	CACEKYWVKGSAQLFF
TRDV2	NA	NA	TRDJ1	TGTGCCTGTGACAATATCGGCCGGGGAACAGACGCCGATAAACTCATCTTT	CACDNIGRGTDADKLIF
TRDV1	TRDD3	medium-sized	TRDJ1	TGTGCTCTTGGGGAAGCGGGAGATCCCCTTCTTCCTACCGTGATCTGGGGGATACGCGAAACCGATAAACTCATCTTT	CALGEAGDPLLPTVIWGIRETDKLIF
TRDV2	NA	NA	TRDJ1	TGTGCCTGTGACACCGTGGGGGTTAAGACCCGAACCGATAAACTCATCTTT	CACDTVGVKTRTDKLIF
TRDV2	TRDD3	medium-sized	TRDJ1	TGTGCCTGTGACACCCTACTGGGGGATACCGATAAACTCATCTTT	CACDTLLGDTDKLIF
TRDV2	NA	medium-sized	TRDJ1	TGTGCCTGTGACACTTTGGGAAGATACACCGATAAACTCATCTTT	CACDTLGRYTDKLIF
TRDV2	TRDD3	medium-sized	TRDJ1	TGTGCCTGTGACACTTTAGGGGATACGCCCGACACCGATAAACTCATCTTT	CACDTLGDTPDTDKLIF
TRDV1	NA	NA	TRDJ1	TGTGCTCTTGGGGAACTAATTAGGTGGGGACCGACCGATAAACTCATCTTT	CALGELIRWGPTDKLIF
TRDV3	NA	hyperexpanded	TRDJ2	TGTGCCTTTTCCCCGCCCCTTTTGACAGCACAACTCTTCTTT	CAFSPPLLTAQLFF
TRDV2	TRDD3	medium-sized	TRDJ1	TGTGCCTGTGACACCCTTCTGGGGGATACACCGAATAAACTCATCTTT	CACDTLLGDTPNKLIF
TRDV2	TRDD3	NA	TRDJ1	TGTGCCTGTGACCCCCTGTTACTGGGGGACCACTACACCGATAAACTCATCTTT	CACDPLLLGDHYTDKLIF
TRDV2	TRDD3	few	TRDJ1	TGTGCCTGTGACGAGCTGGGGGATACAGATAAACTCATCTTT	CACDELGDTDKLIF
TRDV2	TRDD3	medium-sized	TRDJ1	TGTGCCTGTGACACCGTGAACTACCTGGGGGCCCCGTACACCGATAAACTCATCTTT	CACDTVNYLGAPYTDKLIF
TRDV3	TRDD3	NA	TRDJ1	TGTGCCTTCTGGATCCTGAACTTATTTATGGGGATACCGATGTACACCGATAAACTCATCTTT	CAFWILNLFMGIPMYTDKLIF
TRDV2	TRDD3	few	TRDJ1	TGTGCCTGTTGTGTACTGGGGGATACGCACACCGATAAACTCATCTTT	CACCVLGDTHTDKLIF
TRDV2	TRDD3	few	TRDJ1	TGTGCCTGTGACACCGTATCCCGGGGGATACTTTTTAGCACCGATAAACTCATCTTT	CACDTVSRGILFSTDKLIF
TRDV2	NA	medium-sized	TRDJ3	TGTGCCTGTGACACGGTAAAACTTACCTGGGACACCCGACAGATGTTTTTC	CACDTVKLTWDTRQMFF
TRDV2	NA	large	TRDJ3	TGTGCCTGTGACACCGTGTCCCTCCGGAGCTCCTGGGACACCCGACAGATGTTTTTC	CACDTVSLRSSWDTRQMFF
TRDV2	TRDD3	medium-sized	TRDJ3	TGTGCCTGTGACACCGGAGGACTGGGGGGAAAAAGCTCCTGGGACACCCGACAGATGTTTTTC	CACDTGGLGGKSSWDTRQMFF
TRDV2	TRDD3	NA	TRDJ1	TGTGCCTGTCTCCCACTGCCCGTACTGGGGGATACCTCCGATAAACTCATCTTT	CACLPLPVLGDTSDKLIF
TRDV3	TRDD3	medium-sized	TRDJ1	TGTGCCTTTAGGAATTACTGGGGGACACCGTACACCGATAAACTCATCTTT	CAFRNYWGTPYTDKLIF
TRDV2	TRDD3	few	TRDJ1	TGTGCCTGTGACAGCGTACTGGGGGATACTAACACCGATAAACTCATCTTT	CACDSVLGDTNTDKLIF
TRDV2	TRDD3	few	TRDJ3	TGTGCCTGTGACAACACTGGGGGATACAACGGGGTTCGCTCCTGGGACACCCGACAGATGTTTTTC	CACDNTGGYNGVRSWDTRQMFF